This record covers a single TCR beta chain. This specimen comes from a study of blood T cell repertoires in COVID-19. Background on the study: Sample material is recorded as cDNA or gDNA derived from T cells, B-cell-depleted T cells, or PBMCs.

Germline CDR1 and CDR2: MGHRA and YSYEKL. Trimming removed 6 bases from V and 6 bases from J; junction bases left unmatched: 6. The CDR3 has 13 amino acids. Using immunoSEQ multiplex PCR, the repertoire was profiled, and TCRdb retains in-frame clones only, with some absent. The data contain 110,000 or so clones, 88% of them singletons. This chain uses TRBV4-1 with TRBJ1-2, with 8 nucleotides matching TRBD1. The source is a woman in her 70s who had recovered from COVID-19. The sequencing sample was made of peripheral blood. The CDR3 bases are TGCGCCAGCAGTCACAGGGGGGCAAATGGCTACACCTTC. It specifies CASSHRGANGYTF.